This TCR beta chain was identified during a study of shared clonotypes between healthy human individuals. Donors comprised only Caucasian adults living in Nashville, Tennessee. Germline V gene data show CDR1 as SGHRS and CDR2 as YFSETQ. This CDR3 contains 13 residues. The V segment lost 6 bases and the J segment 4 bases; nucleotides outside the gene matches: 5. Data came from immunoSEQ multiplex PCR; TCRdb stores just in-frame clones and leaves some out. Of roughly 2 million clones in the sample, approximately 94% were seen once. The receptor was derived from a man aged 18 to 35 in good health. Sample: naive CD4+ T cells sorted from blood. Subset described: CD45RA+ positively selected. The chain links TRBV5-1 to TRBJ2-3, with TRBD2 matching over 7 bases. CDR3 loop: CASTRGGSDTQYF. The CDR3 coding sequence is TGCGCCAGCACCCGCGGGGGATCAGATACGCAGTATTTT.